These 3 T cell receptor beta chains came from one sample sequenced in a study of blood T cell repertoires in COVID-19. The data were produced by immunoSEQ multiplex PCR, yet TCRdb's version contains in-frame clones alone and is incomplete. This sample has around 400,000 clones, with roughly 89% found just once. The sequenced sample consisted of PBMCs or T cells enriched from blood (not recorded which). These receptors were obtained from a woman aged 25-40 years who had recovered from COVID-19.

A single count supports this clone. The chain uses TRBV11-2 and TRBJ2-3; the match to TRBD2 covers 11 bases. V shed 1 base and J 3 bases; nucleotides not matched to a gene: 6. CDR1 and CDR2 (germline): SGHAT, FQNNGV. This CDR3 has 17 amino acids. The DNA of the CDR3 is TGTGCCAGCAGCTTAGGGGCTAGCGGGGGGTTAACAGATACGCAGTATTTT. It codes for CASSLGASGGLTDTQYF.

The chain employs TRBV12-3 or TRBV12-4 and TRBJ1-5; the D gene is possibly TRBD1 (5 bases). V was clipped by 6 bases and J by 9 bases, with 12 bases between them. The CDR3 covers 12 residues. In DNA, the CDR3 is TGTGCCAGCAGGCCGGGACTTTGGCCCCAGCATTTT. Its translation is CASRPGLWPQHF.

The gene calls are TRBV5-1 and TRBJ2-5, with 11 nucleotides matching TRBD1. The CDR3 contains 15 residues. V gave up 4 bases and J gave up 3 bases; unmatched junction bases: 5. In germline, CDR1 is SGHRS, CDR2 YFSETQ. This CDR3 reads CASSGRDRGEETQYF. In DNA form, the CDR3 reads TGCGCCAGCAGCGGCCGGGACAGGGGGGAAGAGACCCAGTACTTC.